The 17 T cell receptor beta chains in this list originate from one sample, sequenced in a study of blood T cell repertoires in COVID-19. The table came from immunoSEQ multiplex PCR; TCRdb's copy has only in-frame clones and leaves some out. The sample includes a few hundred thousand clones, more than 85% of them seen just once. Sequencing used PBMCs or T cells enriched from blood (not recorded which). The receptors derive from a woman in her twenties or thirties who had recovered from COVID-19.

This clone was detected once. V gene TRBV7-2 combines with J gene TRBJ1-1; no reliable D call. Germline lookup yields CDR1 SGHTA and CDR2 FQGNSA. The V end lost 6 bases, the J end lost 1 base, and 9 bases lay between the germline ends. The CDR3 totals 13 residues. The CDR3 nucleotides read TGTGCCAGCAGTAACAGACCGAACACTGAAGCTTTCTTT. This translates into CASSNRPNTEAFF.

For the CDR3, the DNA is TGTGCCACCACGCTCGGGACACCGGGGGATACGCAGTATTTT. Residues: CATTLGTPGDTQYF. The rearrangement uses TRBV15 and TRBJ2-3; possible D gene TRBD1, 6 bases. CDR3 size: 14 residues. Germline V gene lookup returns CDR1 LNHNV and CDR2 YYDKDF (reference sequence). Between the trimmed V and J ends, which lost 7 bases and 6 bases, there was a span of 17 bases.

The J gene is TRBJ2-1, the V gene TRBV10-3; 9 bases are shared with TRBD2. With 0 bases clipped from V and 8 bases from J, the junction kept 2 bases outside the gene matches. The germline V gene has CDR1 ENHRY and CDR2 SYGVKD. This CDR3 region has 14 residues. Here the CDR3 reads CAISESSGSYEQFF. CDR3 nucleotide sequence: TGTGCCATCAGTGAGTCTAGCGGGAGCTATGAGCAGTTCTTC.

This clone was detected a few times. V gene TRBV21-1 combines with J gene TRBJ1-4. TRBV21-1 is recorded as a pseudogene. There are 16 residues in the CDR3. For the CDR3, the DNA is TGTGCCAGCACGCGGGGGATCGGCGATACTAATGAAAAACTGTTTTTT. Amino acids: CASTRGIGDTNEKLFF.

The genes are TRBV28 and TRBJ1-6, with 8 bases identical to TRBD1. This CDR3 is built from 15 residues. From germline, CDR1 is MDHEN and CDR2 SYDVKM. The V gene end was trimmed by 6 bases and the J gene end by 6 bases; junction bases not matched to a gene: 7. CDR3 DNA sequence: TGTGCCAGCAGCGAGGCGGACAGGGTTAATTCACCCCTCCACTTT. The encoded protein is CASSEADRVNSPLHF.

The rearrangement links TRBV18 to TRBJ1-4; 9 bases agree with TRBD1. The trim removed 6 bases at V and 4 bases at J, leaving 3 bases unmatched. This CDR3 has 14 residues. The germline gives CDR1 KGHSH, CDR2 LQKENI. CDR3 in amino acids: CASSATGGNEKLFF. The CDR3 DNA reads TGTGCCAGCTCGGCGACAGGGGGTAATGAAAAACTGTTTTTT.

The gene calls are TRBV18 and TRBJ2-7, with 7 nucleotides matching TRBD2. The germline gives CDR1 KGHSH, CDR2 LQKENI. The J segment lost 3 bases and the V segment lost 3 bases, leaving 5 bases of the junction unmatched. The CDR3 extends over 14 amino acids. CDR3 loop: CASSPGGGDYEQYF. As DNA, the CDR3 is TGTGCCAGCTCACCGGGGGGGGGAGACTACGAGCAGTACTTC.

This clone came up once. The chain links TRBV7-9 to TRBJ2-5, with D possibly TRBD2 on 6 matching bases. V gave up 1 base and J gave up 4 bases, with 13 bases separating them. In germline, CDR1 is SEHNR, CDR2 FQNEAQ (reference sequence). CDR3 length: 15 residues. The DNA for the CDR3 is TGTGCCAGCAGCTTAGTCTGGCGGGAAGGAGAGACCCAGTACTTC. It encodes CASSLVWREGETQYF.

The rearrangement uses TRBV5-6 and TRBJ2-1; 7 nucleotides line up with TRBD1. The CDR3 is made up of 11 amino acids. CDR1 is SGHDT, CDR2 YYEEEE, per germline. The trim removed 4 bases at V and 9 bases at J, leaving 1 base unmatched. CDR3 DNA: TGTGCCAGCAGCAACAGGGGTGAGCAGTTCTTC. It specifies CASSNRGEQFF.

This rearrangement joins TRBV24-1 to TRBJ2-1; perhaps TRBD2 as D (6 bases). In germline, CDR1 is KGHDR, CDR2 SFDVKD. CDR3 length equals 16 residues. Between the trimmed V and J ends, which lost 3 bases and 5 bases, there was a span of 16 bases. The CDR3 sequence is CATSDRRAGRNNEQFF. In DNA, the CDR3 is TGTGCCACCAGTGATCGGAGGGCAGGGAGGAACAATGAGCAGTTCTTC.

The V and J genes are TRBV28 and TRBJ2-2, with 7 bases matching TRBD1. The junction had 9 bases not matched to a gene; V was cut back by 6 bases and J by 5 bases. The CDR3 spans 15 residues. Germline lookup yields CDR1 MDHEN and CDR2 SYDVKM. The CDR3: CASREGSGGTGELFF. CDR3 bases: TGTGCCAGCAGGGAAGGGTCAGGGGGAACCGGGGAGCTGTTTTTT.

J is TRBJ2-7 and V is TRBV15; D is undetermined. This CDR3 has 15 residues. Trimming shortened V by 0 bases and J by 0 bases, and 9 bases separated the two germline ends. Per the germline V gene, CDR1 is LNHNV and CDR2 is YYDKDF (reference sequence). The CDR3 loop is CATSRDLAHSYEQYF. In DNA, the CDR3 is TGTGCCACCAGCAGAGATCTGGCCCACTCCTACGAGCAGTACTTC. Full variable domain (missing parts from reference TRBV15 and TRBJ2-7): DAMVIQNPRYQVTQFGKPVTLSCSQTLNHNVMYWYQQKSSQAPKLLFHYYDKDFNNEADTPDNFQSRRPNTSFCFLDIRSPGLGDTAMYLCATSRDLAHSYEQYFGPGTRLTVT.

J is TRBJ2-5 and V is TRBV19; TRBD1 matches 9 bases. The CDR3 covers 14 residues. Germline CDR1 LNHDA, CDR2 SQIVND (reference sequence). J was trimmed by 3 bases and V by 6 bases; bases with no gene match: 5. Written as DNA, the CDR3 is TGTGCCAGTAGGCGACAGGGGGGGAAAGAGACCCAGTACTTC. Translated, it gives CASRRQGGKETQYF. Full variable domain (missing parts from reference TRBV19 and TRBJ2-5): DGGITQSPKYLFRKEGQNVTLSCEQNLNHDAMYWYRQDPGQGLRLIYYSQIVNDFQKGDIAEGYSVSREKKESFPLTVTSAQKNPTAFYLCASRRQGGKETQYFGPGTRLLVL.

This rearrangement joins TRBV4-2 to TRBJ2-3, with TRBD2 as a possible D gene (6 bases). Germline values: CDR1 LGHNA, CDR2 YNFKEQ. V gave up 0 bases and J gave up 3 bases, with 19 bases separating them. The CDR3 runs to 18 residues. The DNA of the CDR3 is TGTGCCAGCAGCCAAGATCTGGCCGGGAGATTTCTGACAGATACGCAGTATTTT. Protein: CASSQDLAGRFLTDTQYF.

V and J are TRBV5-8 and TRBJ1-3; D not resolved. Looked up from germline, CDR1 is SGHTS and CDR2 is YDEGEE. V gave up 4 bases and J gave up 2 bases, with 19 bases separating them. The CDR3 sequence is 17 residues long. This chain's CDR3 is CASSTTLTAFAGNTIYF. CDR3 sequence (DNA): TGTGCCAGCAGCACAACCCTGACTGCTTTCGCTGGAAACACCATATATTTT.

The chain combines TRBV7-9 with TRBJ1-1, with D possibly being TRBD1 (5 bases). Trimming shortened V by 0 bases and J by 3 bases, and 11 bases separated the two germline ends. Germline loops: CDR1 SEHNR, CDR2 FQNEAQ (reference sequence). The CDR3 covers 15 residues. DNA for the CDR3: TGTGCCAGCAGCTTAGCAGGACAAGGGGACACTGAAGCTTTCTTT. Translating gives CASSLAGQGDTEAFF.

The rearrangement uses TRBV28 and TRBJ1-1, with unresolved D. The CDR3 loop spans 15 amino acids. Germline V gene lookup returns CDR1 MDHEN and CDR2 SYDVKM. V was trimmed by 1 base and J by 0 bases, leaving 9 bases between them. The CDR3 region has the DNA TGTGCCAGCAGTTTATCCCTGACTATGAACACTGAAGCTTTCTTT. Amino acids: CASSLSLTMNTEAFF.